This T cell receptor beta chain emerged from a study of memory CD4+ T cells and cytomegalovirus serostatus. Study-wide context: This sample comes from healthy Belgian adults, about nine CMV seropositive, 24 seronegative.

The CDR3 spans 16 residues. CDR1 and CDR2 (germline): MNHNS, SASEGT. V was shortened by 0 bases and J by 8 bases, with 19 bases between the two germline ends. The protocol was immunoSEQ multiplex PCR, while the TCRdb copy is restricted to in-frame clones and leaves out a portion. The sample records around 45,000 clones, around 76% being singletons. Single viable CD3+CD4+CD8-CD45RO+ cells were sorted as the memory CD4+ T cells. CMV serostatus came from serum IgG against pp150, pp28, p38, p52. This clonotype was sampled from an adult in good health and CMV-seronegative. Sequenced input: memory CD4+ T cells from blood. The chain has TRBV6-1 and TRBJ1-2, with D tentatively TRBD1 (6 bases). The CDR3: CASSEASGQGRGGYTF. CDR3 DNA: TGTGCCAGCAGTGAAGCGTCGGGACAAGGGAGAGGAGGCTACACCTTC.